Included here is one T cell receptor (beta chain) sequence, with context. Its cognate antigen is unknown. This sample stems from a study of monozygotic twins with inflammatory bowel disease. Study-wide results and limits: Researchers report that IBD patients shared fewer clonotypes with others than healthy twins, especially amid disease activity.

Each donor had 2.5 ml of blood drawn. Two nested PCRs, run for approximately 17 and 9 cycles, were applied to TCRalpha and TCRbeta cDNA. TCRdb re-called the 5' RACE reads and gives one entry per CDR3 protein, without DNA. The sample has roughly 330,000 distinct CDR3 sequences. The germline CDR1 and CDR2 sequences are LNHNV and YYDKDF (reference sequence). The CDR3 sequence is 16 residues long. This chain connects TRBV15 to TRBJ2-3. Material: blood. This clonotype was obtained from a human donor with ulcerative colitis or Crohn's disease, or a healthy co-twin of an affected twin (not recorded which). The CDR3 loop is CATSRRRTDSTDTQYF.